The 9 T cell receptor beta chains given below trace back to one sample, sequenced in a study of breast tumors, draining lymph nodes, adjacent tissues. MiXCR, applied by TCRdb to the multiplex PCR reads, yields one record per CDR3 protein. The sample includes 200,000 to 250,000 distinct CDR3 sequences, nearly 35% of them seen just once. Axillary draining lymph nodes of breast cancer patients supplied the node samples. What was sequenced was axillary lymph node tissue. The receptor source for this set is a female donor with breast cancer. Some clones in this sample may be carry-over from other donors' samples.

About this clonotype itself: A much larger clone sits a single nucleotide away, making a read error possible. The J gene is TRBJ2-2, the V gene TRBV7-6; 10 positions match TRBD2. This CDR3 is 15 amino acids long. Germline loops: CDR1 SGHVS, CDR2 FNYEAQ. CDR3 sequence: CASSPLAGDTGELFF. Here the CDR3 DNA reads TGCGCCAGCAGCCCCCTAGCGGGAGACACCGGGGAGCTGTTTTTT.

This chain joins TRBV20-1 and TRBJ2-5, with TRBD2 identical over 7 bases. The CDR3 covers 13 residues. Germline CDR1 reads DFQATT; CDR2 reads SNEGSKA (reference sequence). The trim removed 5 bases at V and 6 bases at J, leaving 9 bases unmatched. CDR3: CSADSTSRKTQYF. The DNA for the CDR3 is TGCAGTGCTGATTCGACTAGCAGGAAGACCCAGTACTTC.

CDR3 sequence (DNA): TGTGCCAGCAGACAGGGTAACGGTAATGAAAAACTGTTTTTT. Its translation is CASRQGNGNEKLFF. The J gene is TRBJ1-4, the V gene TRBV2; perhaps TRBD1 as D (6 bases). In germline, CDR1 is SNHLY, CDR2 FYNNEI. The V and J ends lost 6 bases and 4 bases respectively, with 12 bases between them. This CDR3 has 14 residues.

The chain is built from TRBV19 and TRBJ1-6; no firm D call. CDR1 is LNHDA, CDR2 SQIVND, per germline (reference sequence). V lost 4 bases, J lost 9 bases, and 4 bases lay in between. The CDR3 has 11 residues. This CDR3 reads CASSTGSPLHF. CDR3 nucleotides: TGTGCCAGTAGTACGGGTTCACCCCTCCACTTT.

In its sample, this clonotype was seen many times. This chain links TRBV10-2 with TRBJ2-1, with D possibly called TRBD1 or TRBD2 (5 bases each). V was trimmed by 6 bases and J by 5 bases, leaving 11 bases between them. Germline-derived CDR1 and CDR2 are WSHSY and SAAADI. The CDR3 contains 13 residues. CDR3 nucleotides: TGCGCCAGCAGCCGGGACGGCCACAATGAGCAGTTCTTC. This codes for CASSRDGHNEQFF.

This clonotype has at least ten counts. The chain links TRBV20-1 to TRBJ2-1, with 11 bases matching TRBD2. Germline CDR1 DFQATT, CDR2 SNEGSKA (reference sequence). The CDR3 totals 17 residues. V trimming: 0 bases; J trimming: 8 bases; junction bases outside the gene matches: 12. The CDR3 coding sequence is TGCAGTGCTAGAGATATCGACAGGGCTAGCGGGGGGCATGAGCAGTTCTTC. It specifies CSARDIDRASGGHEQFF.

At least ten counts were recorded for this clonotype. V is TRBV29-1 and J is TRBJ2-7, with 7 bases matching TRBD2. Germline CDR1 and CDR2: SQVTM and ANQGSEA. J was trimmed by 4 bases and V by 7 bases; bases with no gene match: 4. The CDR3 spans 11 residues. The CDR3 sequence: CSAAGSYEQYF. Here the CDR3 DNA reads TGCAGCGCAGCGGGGAGTTACGAGCAGTACTTC.

This clonotype was found many times. This rearrangement joins TRBV9 to TRBJ2-1; D is possibly TRBD2 (5 bases). Trimming took 0 bases from V and 4 from J, leaving 14 bases between them. The CDR3 is 16 residues long. The germline CDR1 and CDR2 sequences are SGDLS and YYNGEE. In nucleotides, the CDR3 is TGTGCCAGCAGCGTAGATCGGGGAATGGGTTACAATGAGCAGTTCTTC. This encodes CASSVDRGMGYNEQFF.

This clonotype was recorded at least ten times. This sequence joins TRBV7-8 and TRBJ2-1, with a weak D call TRBD2 (6 bases). Germline V CDR1 and CDR2: SGHVS, FQNEAQ. V lost 3 bases and J 7 bases, leaving 13 bases between the germline ends. This CDR3 comprises 14 residues. The CDR3 sequence is CASSLFGRNNEQFF. The DNA for the CDR3 is TGTGCCAGCAGCTTGTTCGGGAGAAATAATGAGCAGTTCTTC.